This T cell receptor beta chain came from a study of human T cells and chemical hapten exposure. Study overall: Sensitization used 2% DPC on about 2 cm by about 2 cm upper inner arm skin.

TCRdb reprocessed the RACE reads with MiXCR, giving one entry per CDR3 protein. The sample yields tens of thousands of distinct CDR3 sequences, about an eighth seen once. As for time point: patch test 3, about 24 weeks after DPC sensitization. Treatment specified: therapeutic diphenylcyclopropenone sensitization with weekly scalp DPC. The receptor was derived from a woman aged 45-60 years with alopecia areata. Some clones in this sample may be carry-over from other donors' samples. Sequencing was performed on whole blood, taken in connection with sensitization to the hapten diphenylcyclopropenone (DPC).

CDR3 in amino acids: CASSQDTGGRRGPFF. CDR3 DNA sequence: TGTGCCAGCAGCCAGGATACGGGCGGGAGGAGAGGTCCGTTCTTC. This chain joins TRBV3-1 and TRBJ2-1, with TRBD2 matching 8 bases. Germline V gene data show CDR1 as LGHDT and CDR2 as YNNKEL (reference sequence). The J segment lost 15 bases and the V segment lost 3 bases, leaving 16 bases of the junction unmatched. The CDR3 contains 15 residues.